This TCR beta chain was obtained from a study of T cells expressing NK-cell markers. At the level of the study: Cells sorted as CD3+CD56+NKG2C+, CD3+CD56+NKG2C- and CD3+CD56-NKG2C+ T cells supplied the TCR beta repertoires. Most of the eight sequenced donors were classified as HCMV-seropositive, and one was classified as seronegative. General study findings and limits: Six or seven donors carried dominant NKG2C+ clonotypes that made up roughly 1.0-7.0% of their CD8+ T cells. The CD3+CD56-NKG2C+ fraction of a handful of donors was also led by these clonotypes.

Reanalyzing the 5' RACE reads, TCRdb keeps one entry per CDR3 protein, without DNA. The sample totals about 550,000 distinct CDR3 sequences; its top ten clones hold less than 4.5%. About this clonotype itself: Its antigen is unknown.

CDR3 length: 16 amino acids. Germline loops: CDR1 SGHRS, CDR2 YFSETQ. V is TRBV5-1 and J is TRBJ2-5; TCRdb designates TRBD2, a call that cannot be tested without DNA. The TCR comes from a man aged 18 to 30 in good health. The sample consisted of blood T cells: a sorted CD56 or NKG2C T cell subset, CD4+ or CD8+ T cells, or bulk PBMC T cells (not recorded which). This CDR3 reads CASSLEIGTNKETQYF.